Listed below are T cell receptor beta chains from one sample, sequenced in a study of cytomegalovirus exposure and HLA in healthy donors. TCRdb keeps only in-frame clones here, not all; method: immunoSEQ multiplex PCR. The sample holds 240,000 or so clones, roughly 80% seen once. Sequencing used PBMCs. These receptors were obtained from a woman aged 40-49 years in good health and CMV-seropositive. The CDR3 runs from the conserved cysteine through the conserved F or W. D genes are given only for firm matches. Not all rows give a size; the values are once, few, many and, for expanded clones, a class.

j_gene,v_gene,abundance,d_gene,CDR3nt,CDR3aa
TRBJ2-7,TRBV5-6,NA,TRBD2,TGTGCCAGCAGCCCCCGGGGACTAGATCGTCACGAGCAGTACTTC,CASSPRGLDRHEQYF
TRBJ1-3,TRBV30,few,TRBD1,TGTGCCTGGAGGCCTCTCGACAGGGGGTCGGGAAACACCATATATTTT,CAWRPLDRGSGNTIYF
TRBJ2-1,TRBV9,NA,NA,TGTGCCAGCAGCGCTTCCCGGGACTCCCCACTCAATGAGCAGTTCTTC,CASSASRDSPLNEQFF
TRBJ1-1,TRBV18,NA,NA,TGTGCCAGCTCACCACTTCTTCAGGGGTCTGTAGATAAAGCTTTCTTT,CASSPLLQGSVDKAFF
TRBJ2-1,TRBV4-2,NA,NA,TGTGCCAGCAGCCAAGATGAGCGTCTCGGAGAGCAGTTCTTC,CASSQDERLGEQFF
TRBJ1-2,TRBV5-1,NA,TRBD1,TGCGCCAGCAGGACCGGGGACAGCGTCTATGGCTACACCTTC,CASRTGDSVYGYTF
TRBJ2-7,TRBV6-1,NA,TRBD1,TGTGCCAGCAGTGCTATGTGGACAGGGGGCATCCACGAGCAGTACTTC,CASSAMWTGGIHEQYF
TRBJ1-6,TRBV7-2,few,NA,TGTGCCAGCAGCTTGCCGGGGAATTCACCCCTCCACTTT,CASSLPGNSPLHF
TRBJ1-4,TRBV19,NA,TRBD1,TGTGCCAGTAGTTTCTGGACAGGGTTCTCTGAAAAACTGTTTTTT,CASSFWTGFSEKLFF
TRBJ2-2,TRBV4-2,few,TRBD2,TGTGCCAGCAGCCAAGAAATCGGGGGGGGCACCGGGGAGCTGTTTTTT,CASSQEIGGGTGELFF
TRBJ2-7,TRBV10-1,NA,NA,TGCGCCAGCAGTGAGGGCAGGGGTTACGGGCAGTACTTC,CASSEGRGYGQYF
TRBJ1-6,TRBV2,NA,NA,TGTGCCAGCAGTGACGGGGGGAGCTCCTATAATTCACCCCTCCACTTT,CASSDGGSSYNSPLHF
TRBJ2-7,TRBV7-2,NA,TRBD1,TGTGCCAGCAGCCTAGGCCGGGACAGCTCCTACGAGCAGTACTTC,CASSLGRDSSYEQYF
TRBJ2-7,TRBV4-3,NA,TRBD2,TGCGCCAGCAGCCAAGGGGAGGGTCCGACCTACGAGCAGTACTTC,CASSQGEGPTYEQYF
TRBJ2-2,TRBV7-2,NA,NA,TGTGCCAGCAGCTTACTAAGTACCGGGTCGGCGAACACCGGGGAGCTGTTTTTT,CASSLLSTGSANTGELFF
TRBJ1-2,TRBV7-9,NA,NA,TGTTCCAGCAGCTTAATGGCGGCGGCTTCGGGAGGTGGCTACACCTTC,CSSSLMAAASGGGYTF
TRBJ2-3,TRBV18,NA,NA,TGTGCCAGCTCACCAGCAGCGGCACCCACAGATACGCAGTATTTT,CASSPAAAPTDTQYF
TRBJ2-1,TRBV4-1,NA,TRBD1,TGCGCCAGCAGCCAATCAGGGGCGCAGGGGGCTAGGAATGAGCAGTTCTTC,CASSQSGAQGARNEQFF
TRBJ1-1,TRBV6-5,NA,NA,TGTGCCAGCAGTTACTCGTCCAGGGCGAACACTGAAGCTTTCTTT,CASSYSSRANTEAFF
TRBJ1-2,TRBV7-6,NA,TRBD1,TGTGCCAGCAGCTTAGACGGACAGGGTAACTATGGCTACACCTTC,CASSLDGQGNYGYTF
TRBJ1-4,TRBV5-1,NA,NA,TGCGCCAGCAGACAGGGAGGGAATGATGAAAAACTGTTTTTT,CASRQGGNDEKLFF
TRBJ1-2,TRBV5-1,NA,NA,TGCGCCAGCAGCTCCCGGGAAGGGGGCTATGGCTACACCTTC,CASSSREGGYGYTF
TRBJ2-3,TRBV5-1,NA,NA,TGCGCCAGTATTCGGGGTGGTGGCACAGATACGCAGTATTTT,CASIRGGGTDTQYF
TRBJ2-1,TRBV19,NA,TRBD2,TGTGCCAGTAGTATGGCTAGCGGGAGCTTCTACAATGAGCAGTTCTTC,CASSMASGSFYNEQFF
TRBJ1-4,TRBV9,NA,NA,TGTGCCAGCAGTCCTTCGGGCGGAGGAAACGAAAAACTGTTTTTT,CASSPSGGGNEKLFF
TRBJ1-2,TRBV4-1,NA,NA,TGCGCCAGCAGCCAAGATTTTGGGGTAGCGTTCTATGGCTACACCTTC,CASSQDFGVAFYGYTF
TRBJ1-3,TRBV9,NA,NA,TGTGCCAGCAGCGTAATGGGCAGGGCGGGAAACACCATATATTTT,CASSVMGRAGNTIYF
TRBJ1-5,TRBV19,NA,NA,TGTGCCAGCGCTACCGGACGGGGGTCCAATCAGCCCCAGCATTTT,CASATGRGSNQPQHF
TRBJ2-2,TRBV5-6,NA,TRBD2,TGTGCCAGCAGCTTGGGACTAGCGGGGAACACCGGGGAGCTGTTTTTT,CASSLGLAGNTGELFF
TRBJ1-6,TRBV6-1,NA,TRBD1,TGTGCCAGCAGTCAGGACAGGAGAAATTCACCCCTCCACTTT,CASSQDRRNSPLHF
TRBJ2-7,TRBV5-4,NA,NA,TGTGCCAGCAGCTTGAAAAGTACAGTCTACGAGCAGTACTTC,CASSLKSTVYEQYF
TRBJ2-7,TRBV2,NA,NA,TGTGCCAGCAGTGAGGAGGGTAGCTCCTACGAGCAGTACTTC,CASSEEGSSYEQYF